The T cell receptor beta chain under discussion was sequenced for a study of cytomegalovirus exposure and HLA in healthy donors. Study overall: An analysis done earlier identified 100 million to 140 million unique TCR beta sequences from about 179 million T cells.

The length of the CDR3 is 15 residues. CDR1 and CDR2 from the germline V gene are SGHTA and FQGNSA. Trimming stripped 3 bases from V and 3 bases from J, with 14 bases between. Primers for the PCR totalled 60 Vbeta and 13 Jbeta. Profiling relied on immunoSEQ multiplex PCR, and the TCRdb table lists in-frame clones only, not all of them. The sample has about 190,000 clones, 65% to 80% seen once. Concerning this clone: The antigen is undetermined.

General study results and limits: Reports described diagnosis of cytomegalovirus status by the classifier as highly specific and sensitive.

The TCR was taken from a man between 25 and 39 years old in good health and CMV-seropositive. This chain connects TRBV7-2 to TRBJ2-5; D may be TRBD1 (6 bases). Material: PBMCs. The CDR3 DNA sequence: TGTGCCAGCAGCTTCTCCGGGACAACCAAAGAGACCCAGTACTTC. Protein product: CASSFSGTTKETQYF.